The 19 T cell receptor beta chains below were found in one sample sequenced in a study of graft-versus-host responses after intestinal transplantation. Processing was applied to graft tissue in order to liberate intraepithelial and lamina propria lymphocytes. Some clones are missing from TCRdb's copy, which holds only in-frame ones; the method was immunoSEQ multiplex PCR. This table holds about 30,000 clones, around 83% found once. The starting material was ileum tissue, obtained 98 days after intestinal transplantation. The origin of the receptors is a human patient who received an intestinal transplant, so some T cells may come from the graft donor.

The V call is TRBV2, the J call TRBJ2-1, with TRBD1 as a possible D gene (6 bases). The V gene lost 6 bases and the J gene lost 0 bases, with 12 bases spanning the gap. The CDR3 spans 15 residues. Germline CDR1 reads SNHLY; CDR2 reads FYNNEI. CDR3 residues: CASSSGQSSYNEQFF. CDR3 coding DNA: TGTGCCAGCAGCAGCGGACAGAGCTCCTACAATGAGCAGTTCTTC.

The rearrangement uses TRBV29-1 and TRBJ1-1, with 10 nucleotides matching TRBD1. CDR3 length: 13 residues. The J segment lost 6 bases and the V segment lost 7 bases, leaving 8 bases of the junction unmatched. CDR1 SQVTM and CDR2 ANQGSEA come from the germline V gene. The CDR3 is CSAPTGGDSEAFF. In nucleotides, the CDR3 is TGCAGCGCCCCGACAGGGGGCGACTCTGAAGCTTTCTTT.

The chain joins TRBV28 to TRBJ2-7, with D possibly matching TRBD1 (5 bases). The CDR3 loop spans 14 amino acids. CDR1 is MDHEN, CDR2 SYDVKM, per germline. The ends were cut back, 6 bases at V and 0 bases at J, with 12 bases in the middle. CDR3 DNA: TGTGCCAGCAGCACAGGCAGCCACTCCTACGAGCAGTACTTC. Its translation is CASSTGSHSYEQYF.

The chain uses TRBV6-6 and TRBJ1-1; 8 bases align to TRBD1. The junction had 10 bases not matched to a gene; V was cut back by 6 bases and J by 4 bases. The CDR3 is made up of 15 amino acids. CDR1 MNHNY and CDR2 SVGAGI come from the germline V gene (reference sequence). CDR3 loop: CASRLSGGSVTEAFF. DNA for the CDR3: TGTGCCAGCAGGCTATCAGGGGGCTCGGTCACTGAAGCTTTCTTT.

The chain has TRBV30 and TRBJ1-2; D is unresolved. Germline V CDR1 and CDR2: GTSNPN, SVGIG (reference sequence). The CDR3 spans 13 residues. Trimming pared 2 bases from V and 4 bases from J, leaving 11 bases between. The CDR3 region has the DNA TGTGCCTGGAGTCCGACTCACGCCTATGGCTACACCTTC. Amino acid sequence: CAWSPTHAYGYTF.

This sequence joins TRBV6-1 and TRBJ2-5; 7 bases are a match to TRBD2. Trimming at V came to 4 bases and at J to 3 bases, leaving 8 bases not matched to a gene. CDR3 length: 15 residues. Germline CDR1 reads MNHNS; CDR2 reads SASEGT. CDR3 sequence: CASSATGTTKETQYF. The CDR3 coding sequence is TGTGCCAGCAGTGCCACCGGGACTACGAAAGAGACCCAGTACTTC.

CDR3 DNA: TGTGCCTGGAGTGTACAGGAAAGCTACACCTTC. Amino acids: CAWSVQESYTF. The chain joins TRBV30 to TRBJ1-2; a weak D match, TRBD1 (5 bases). CDR3 size: 11 residues. V was trimmed by 0 bases and J by 9 bases, leaving 8 bases between them. Germline loops: CDR1 GTSNPN, CDR2 SVGIG (reference sequence).

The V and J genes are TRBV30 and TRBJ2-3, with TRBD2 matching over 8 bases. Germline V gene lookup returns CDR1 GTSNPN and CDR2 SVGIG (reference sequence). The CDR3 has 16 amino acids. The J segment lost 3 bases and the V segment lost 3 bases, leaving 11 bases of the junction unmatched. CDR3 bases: TGTGCCTGGAGGGCCTTAGCGGGGAGGGGTACAGATACGCAGTATTTT. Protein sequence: CAWRALAGRGTDTQYF.

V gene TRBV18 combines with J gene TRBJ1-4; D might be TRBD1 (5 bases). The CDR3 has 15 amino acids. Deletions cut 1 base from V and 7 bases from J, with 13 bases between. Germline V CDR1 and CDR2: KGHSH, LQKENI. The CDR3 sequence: CASSPQAGDGEKLFF. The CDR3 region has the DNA TGTGCCAGCTCACCACAGGCGGGGGACGGTGAAAAACTGTTTTTT.

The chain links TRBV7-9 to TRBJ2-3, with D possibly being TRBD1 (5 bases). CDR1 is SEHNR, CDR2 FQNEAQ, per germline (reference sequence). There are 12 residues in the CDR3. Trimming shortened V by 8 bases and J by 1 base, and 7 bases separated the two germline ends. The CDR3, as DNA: TGTGCCAGCGGGGCGGGCACAGATACGCAGTATTTT. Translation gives CASGAGTDTQYF.

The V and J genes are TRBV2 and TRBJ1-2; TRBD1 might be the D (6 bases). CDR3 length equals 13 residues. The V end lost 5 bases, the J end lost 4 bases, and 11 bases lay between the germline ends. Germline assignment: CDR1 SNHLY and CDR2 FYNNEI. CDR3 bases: TGTGCCAGCAGTATAGACAGGCGCTATGGCTACACCTTC. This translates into CASSIDRRYGYTF.

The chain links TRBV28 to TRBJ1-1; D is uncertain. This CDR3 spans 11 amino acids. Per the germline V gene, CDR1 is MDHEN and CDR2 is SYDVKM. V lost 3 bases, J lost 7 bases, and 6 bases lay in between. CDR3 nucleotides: TGTGCCAGCAGTTTGTCAAGTGAAGCTTTCTTT. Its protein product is CASSLSSEAFF.

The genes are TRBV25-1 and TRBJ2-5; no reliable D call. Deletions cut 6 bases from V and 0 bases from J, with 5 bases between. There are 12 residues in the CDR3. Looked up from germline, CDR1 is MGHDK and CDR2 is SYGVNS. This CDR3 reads CASSDHQETQYF. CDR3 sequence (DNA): TGTGCCAGCAGCGACCACCAAGAGACCCAGTACTTC.

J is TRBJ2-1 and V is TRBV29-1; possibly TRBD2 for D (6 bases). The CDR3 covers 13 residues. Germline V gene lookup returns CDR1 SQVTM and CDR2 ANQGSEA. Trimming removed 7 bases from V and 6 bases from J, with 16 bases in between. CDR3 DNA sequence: TGCAGCGCCCACGGGAGAGAGGGCAATGAGCAGTTCTTC. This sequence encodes CSAHGREGNEQFF.

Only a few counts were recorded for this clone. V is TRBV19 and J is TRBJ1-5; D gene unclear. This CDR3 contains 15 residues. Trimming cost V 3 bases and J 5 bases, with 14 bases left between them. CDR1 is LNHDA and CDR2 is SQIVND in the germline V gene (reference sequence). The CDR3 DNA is TGTGCCAGTAGTATCCGGACGGCTCCTGATCAGCCCCAGCATTTT. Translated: CASSIRTAPDQPQHF.

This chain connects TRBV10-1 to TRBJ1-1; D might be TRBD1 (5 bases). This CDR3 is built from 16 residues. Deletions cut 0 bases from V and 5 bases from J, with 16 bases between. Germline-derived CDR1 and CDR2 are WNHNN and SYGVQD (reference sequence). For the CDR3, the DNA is TGCGCCAGCAGTGAGTCCAAGGGGCGAGGATCGACTGAAGCTTTCTTT. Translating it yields CASSESKGRGSTEAFF.

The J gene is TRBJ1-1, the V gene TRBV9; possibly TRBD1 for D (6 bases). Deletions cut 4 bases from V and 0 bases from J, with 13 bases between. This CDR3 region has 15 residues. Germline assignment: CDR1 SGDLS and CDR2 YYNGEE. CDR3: CASSPGTNMNTEAFF. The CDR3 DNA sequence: TGTGCCAGCAGCCCAGGGACAAACATGAACACTGAAGCTTTCTTT.

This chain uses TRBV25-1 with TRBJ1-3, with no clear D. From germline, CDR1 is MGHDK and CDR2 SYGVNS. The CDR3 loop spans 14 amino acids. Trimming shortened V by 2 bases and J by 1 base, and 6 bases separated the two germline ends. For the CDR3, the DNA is TGTGCCAGCAGTGAACAAGGGTCTGGAAACACCATATATTTT. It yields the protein CASSEQGSGNTIYF. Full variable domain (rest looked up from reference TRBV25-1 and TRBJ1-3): EADIYQTPRYLVIGTGKKITLECSQTMGHDKMYWYQQDPGMELHLIHYSYGVNSTEKGDLSSESTVSRIRTEHFPLTLESARPSHTSQYLCASSEQGSGNTIYFGEGSWLTVV.

The CDR3 reads CASSVAGGRETQYF. The CDR3 DNA sequence: TGTGCCAGCAGCGTAGCGGGGGGCAGGGAGACCCAGTACTTC. The chain joins TRBV6-5 to TRBJ2-5; 10 bases map to TRBD2. The CDR3 totals 14 residues. Germline assignment: CDR1 MNHEY and CDR2 SVGAGI. J gave up 5 bases and V 6 bases, and 6 bases lay outside the gene matches.